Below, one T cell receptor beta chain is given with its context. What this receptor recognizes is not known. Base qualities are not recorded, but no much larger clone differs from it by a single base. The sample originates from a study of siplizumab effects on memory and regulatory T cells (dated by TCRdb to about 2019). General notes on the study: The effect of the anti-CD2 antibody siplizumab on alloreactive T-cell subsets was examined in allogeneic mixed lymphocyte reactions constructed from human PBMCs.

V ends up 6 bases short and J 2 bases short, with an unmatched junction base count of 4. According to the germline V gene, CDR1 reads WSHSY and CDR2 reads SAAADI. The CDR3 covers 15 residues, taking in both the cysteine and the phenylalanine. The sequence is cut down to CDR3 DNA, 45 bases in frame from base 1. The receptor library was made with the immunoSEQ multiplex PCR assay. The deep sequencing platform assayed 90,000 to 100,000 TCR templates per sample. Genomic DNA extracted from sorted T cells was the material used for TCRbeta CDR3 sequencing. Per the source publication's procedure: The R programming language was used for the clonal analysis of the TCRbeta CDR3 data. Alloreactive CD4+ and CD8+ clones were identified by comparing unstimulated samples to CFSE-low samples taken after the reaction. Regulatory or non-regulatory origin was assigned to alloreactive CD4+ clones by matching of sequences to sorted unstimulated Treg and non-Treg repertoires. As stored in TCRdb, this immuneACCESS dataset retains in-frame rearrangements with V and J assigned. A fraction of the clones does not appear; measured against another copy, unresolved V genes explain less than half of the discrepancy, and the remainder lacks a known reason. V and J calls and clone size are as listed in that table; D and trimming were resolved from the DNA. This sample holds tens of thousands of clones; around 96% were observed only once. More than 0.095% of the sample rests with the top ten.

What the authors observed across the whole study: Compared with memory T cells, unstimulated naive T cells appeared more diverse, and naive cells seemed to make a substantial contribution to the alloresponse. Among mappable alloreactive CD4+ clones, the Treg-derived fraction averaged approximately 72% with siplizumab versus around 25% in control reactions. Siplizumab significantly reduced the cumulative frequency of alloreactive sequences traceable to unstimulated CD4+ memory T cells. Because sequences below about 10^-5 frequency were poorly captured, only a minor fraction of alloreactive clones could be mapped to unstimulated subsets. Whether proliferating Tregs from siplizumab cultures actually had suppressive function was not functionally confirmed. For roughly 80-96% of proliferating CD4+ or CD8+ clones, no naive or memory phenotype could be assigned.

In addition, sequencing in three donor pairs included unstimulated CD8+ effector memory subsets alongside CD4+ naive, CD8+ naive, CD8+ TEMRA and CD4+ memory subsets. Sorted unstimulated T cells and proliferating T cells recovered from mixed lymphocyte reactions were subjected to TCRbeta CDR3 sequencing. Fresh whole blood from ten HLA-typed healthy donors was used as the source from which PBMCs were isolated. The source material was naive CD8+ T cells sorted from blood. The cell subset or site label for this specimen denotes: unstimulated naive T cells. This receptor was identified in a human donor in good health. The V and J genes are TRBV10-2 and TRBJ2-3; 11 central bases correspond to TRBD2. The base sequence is TGCGCCAGCAGGGCGACTAGCGGGGTCACAGATACGCAGTATTTT. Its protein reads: CASRATSGVTDTQYF.